This note documents a single TCR beta chain sequence. Its antigen remains unknown. A read error may produce the germline difference seen at one junction end. In the same sample, other DNA sequences code for this CDR3. PCR was performed using 60 Vbeta and 13 Jbeta primers. Clones were sequenced by immunoSEQ multiplex PCR, and TCRdb holds only the in-frame ones, with some missing. Of about 120,000 clones in the sample, roughly 79% were seen once. The CDR3 runs 16 residues. Germline V gene lookup returns CDR1 MNHNY and CDR2 SVGAGI (reference sequence). The data stem from a study of cytomegalovirus exposure and HLA in healthy donors. General study points: In a later analysis, compared with equally common non-associated chains, HLA-associated beta chains were more expanded. The authors later linked a missense DCLRE1C variant to TCR beta V- and J-gene trimming. Several V segments, TRBV6-2 and TRBV6-3 among them, could not be told apart and were dropped.

The clonotype originates from a woman in her 40s in good health and CMV-seronegative. V and J are TRBV6-6 and TRBJ2-7; the match to TRBD2 covers 8 bases. What was sequenced was PBMCs. CDR3 nucleotide sequence: TGTGCCAGCAGTAACTCCGGGAGGGCCGTTTCGAACGAGCAGTATTTC. Its translation is CASSNSGRAVSNEQYF.